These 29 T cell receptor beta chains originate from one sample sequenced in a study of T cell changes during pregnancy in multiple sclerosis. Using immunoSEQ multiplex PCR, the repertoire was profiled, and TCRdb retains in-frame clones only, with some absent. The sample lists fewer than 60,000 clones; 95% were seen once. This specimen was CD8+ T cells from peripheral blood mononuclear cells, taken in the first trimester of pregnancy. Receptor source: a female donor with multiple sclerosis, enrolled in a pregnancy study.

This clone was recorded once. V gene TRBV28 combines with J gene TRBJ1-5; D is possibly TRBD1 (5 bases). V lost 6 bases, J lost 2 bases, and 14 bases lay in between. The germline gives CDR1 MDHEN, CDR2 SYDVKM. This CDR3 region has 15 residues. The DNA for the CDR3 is TGTGCCAGCAGCCCCTCAGGGAAACGCAATCAGCCCCAGCATTTT. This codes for CASSPSGKRNQPQHF.

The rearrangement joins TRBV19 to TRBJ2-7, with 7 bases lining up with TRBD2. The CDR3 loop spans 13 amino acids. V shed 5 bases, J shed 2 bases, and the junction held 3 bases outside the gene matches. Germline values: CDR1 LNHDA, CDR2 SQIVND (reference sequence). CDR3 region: CASSAGLAYEQYF. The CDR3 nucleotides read TGTGCCAGTAGTGCCGGACTAGCCTACGAGCAGTACTTC.

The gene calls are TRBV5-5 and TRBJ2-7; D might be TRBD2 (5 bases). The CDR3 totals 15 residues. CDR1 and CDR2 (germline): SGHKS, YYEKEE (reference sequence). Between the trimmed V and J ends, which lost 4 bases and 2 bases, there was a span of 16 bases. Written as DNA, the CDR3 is TGTGCCAGCAGCCCCTTGTCGAGCGGCCCCTACGAGCAGTACTTC. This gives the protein CASSPLSSGPYEQYF.

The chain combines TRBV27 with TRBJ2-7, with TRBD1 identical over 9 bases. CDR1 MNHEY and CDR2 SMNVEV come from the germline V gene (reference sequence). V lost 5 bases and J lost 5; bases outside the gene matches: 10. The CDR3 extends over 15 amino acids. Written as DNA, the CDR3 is TGTGCCAGCAGTGCCCGGGACAGGGCACGTGACGAGCAGTACTTC. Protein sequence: CASSARDRARDEQYF.

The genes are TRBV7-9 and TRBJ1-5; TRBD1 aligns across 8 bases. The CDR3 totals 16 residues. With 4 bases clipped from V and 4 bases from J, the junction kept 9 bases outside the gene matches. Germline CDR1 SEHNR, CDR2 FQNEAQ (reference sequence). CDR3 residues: CASSSGQGRWNQPQHF. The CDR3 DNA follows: TGTGCCAGCAGCTCTGGACAGGGAAGGTGGAATCAGCCCCAGCATTTT.

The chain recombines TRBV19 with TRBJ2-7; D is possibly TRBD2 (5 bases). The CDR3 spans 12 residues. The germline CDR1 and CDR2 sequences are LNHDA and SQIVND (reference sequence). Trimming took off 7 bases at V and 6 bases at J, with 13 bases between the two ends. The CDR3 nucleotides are TGTGCCAGTAATGGGATCCGGGGCGAGCAGTACTTC. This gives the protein CASNGIRGEQYF.

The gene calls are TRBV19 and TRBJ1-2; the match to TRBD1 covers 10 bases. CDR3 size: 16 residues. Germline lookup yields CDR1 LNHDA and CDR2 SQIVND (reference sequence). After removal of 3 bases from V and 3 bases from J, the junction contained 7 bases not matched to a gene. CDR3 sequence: CASSMGQGLLDYGYTF. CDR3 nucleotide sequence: TGTGCCAGTAGTATGGGACAGGGGCTGCTCGACTATGGCTACACCTTC.

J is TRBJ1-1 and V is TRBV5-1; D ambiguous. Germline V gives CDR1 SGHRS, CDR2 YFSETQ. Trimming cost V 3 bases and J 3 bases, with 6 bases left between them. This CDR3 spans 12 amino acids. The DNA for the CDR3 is TGCGCCAGCAGCTCACGGGACACTGAAGCTTTCTTT. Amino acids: CASSSRDTEAFF.

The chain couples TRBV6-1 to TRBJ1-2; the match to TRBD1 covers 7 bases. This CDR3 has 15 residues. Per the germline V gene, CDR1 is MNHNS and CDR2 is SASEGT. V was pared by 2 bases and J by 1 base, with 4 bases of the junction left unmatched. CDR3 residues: CASSERGQSNYGYTF. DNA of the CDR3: TGTGCCAGCAGTGAAAGGGGACAGAGTAACTATGGCTACACCTTC.

The CDR3 nucleotides read TGTGCCAGCAGTTTGGTACAAGGAGGCTATGGCTACACCTTC. This gives the protein CASSLVQGGYGYTF. The chain recombines TRBV28 with TRBJ1-2; D unclear. Trimming left V 3 bases short and J 4 bases short, with 12 bases between. CDR3 size: 14 residues. Germline assignment: CDR1 MDHEN and CDR2 SYDVKM.

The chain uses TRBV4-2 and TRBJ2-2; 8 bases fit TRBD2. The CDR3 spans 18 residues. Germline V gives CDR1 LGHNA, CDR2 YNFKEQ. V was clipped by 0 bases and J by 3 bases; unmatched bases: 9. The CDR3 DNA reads TGTGCCAGCAGCCAAGATAGGGGAAGCGGGAGACACACCGGGGAGCTGTTTTTT. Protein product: CASSQDRGSGRHTGELFF.

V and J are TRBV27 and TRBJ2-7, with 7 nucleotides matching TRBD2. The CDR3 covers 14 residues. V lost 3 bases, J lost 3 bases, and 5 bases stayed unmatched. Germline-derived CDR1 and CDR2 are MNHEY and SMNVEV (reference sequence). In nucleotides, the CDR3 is TGTGCCAGCAGTTTTGTAGCGGGTAACTACGAGCAGTACTTC. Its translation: CASSFVAGNYEQYF.

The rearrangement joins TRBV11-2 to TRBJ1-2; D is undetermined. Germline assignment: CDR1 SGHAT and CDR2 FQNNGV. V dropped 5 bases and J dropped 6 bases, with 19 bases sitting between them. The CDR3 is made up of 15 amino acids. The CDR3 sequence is CASSPTTKRRDGYTF. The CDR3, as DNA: TGTGCCAGCAGCCCAACCACAAAGCGGCGTGATGGCTACACCTTC.

Written as DNA, the CDR3 is TGTGCCAGCAGCTCCGCCTACGAGCAGTACTTC. Translating gives CASSSAYEQYF. This chain uses TRBV9 with TRBJ2-7, with D unresolved. The CDR3 runs to 11 residues. The V gene lost 4 bases and the J gene lost 2 bases, with 4 bases spanning the gap. Germline CDR1 is SGDLS and CDR2 is YYNGEE.

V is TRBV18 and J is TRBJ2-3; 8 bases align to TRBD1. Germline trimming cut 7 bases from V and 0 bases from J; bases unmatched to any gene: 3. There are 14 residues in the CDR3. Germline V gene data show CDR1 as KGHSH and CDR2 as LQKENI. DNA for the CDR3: TGTGCCAGCTACCAGGGGGCGAGCACAGATACGCAGTATTTT. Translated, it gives CASYQGASTDTQYF. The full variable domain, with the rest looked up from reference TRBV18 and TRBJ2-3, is NAGVMQNPRHLVRRRGQEARLRCSPMKGHSHVYWYRQLPEEGLKFMVYLQKENIIDESGMPKERFSAEFPKEGPSILRIQQVVRGDSAAYFCASYQGASTDTQYFGPGTRLTVL.

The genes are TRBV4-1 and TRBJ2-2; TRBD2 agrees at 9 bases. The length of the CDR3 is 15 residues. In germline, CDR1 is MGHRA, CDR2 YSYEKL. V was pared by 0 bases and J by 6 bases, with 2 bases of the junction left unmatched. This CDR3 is CASSQESGRPGELFF. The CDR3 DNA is TGCGCCAGCAGCCAAGAAAGCGGGAGGCCCGGGGAGCTGTTTTTT.

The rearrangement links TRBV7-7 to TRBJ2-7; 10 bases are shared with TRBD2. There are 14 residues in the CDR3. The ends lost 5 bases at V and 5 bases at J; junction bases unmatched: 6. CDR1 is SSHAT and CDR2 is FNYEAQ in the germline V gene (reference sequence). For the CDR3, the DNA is TGTGCCAGCAGCCGAGCGGGAGGGAAGGACGAGCAGTACTTC. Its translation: CASSRAGGKDEQYF.

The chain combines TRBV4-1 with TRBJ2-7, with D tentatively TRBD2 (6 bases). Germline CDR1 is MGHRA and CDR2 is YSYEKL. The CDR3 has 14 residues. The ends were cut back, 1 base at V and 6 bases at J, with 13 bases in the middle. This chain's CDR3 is CASSQAREAPEQYF. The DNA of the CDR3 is TGCGCCAGCAGCCAAGCCAGGGAGGCACCCGAGCAGTACTTC.

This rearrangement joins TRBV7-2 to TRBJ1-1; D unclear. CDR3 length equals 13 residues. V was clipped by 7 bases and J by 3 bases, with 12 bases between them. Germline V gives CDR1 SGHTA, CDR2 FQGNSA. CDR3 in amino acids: CASTLGGDTEAFF. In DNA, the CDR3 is TGTGCCAGCACTCTAGGCGGAGACACTGAAGCTTTCTTT.

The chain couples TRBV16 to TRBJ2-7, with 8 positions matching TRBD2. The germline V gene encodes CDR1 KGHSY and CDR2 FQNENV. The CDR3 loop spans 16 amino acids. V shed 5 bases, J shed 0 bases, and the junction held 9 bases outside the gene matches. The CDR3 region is CASSKILAASSYEQYF. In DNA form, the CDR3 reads TGTGCCAGCAGCAAAATACTAGCGGCGAGCTCCTACGAGCAGTACTTC.

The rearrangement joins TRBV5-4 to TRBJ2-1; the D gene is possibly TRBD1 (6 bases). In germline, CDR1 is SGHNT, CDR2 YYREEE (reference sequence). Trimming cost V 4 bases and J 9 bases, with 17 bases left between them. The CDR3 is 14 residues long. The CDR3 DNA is TGTGCCAGCAGCCCGGTCGACAGGCACTTTGAGCAGTTCTTC. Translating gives CASSPVDRHFEQFF.

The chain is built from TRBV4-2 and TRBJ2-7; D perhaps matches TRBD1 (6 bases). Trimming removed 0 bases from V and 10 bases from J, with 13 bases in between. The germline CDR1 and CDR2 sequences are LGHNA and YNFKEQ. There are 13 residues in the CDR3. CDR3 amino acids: CASSQDQGRNQYF. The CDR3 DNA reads TGTGCCAGCAGCCAAGATCAGGGGCGCAATCAGTACTTC.

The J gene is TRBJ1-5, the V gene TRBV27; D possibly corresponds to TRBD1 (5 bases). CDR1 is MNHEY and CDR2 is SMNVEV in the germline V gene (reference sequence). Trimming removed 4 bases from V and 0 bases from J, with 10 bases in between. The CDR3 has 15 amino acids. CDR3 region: CASSYQGYSNQPQHF. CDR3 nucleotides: TGTGCCAGCAGTTATCAGGGTTATAGCAATCAGCCCCAGCATTTT.

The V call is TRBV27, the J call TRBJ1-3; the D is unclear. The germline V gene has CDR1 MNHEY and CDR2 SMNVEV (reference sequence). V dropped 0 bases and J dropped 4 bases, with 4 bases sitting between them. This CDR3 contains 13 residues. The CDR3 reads CASSLSRGNTIYF. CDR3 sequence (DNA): TGTGCCAGCAGTTTATCGCGGGGAAACACCATATATTTT.

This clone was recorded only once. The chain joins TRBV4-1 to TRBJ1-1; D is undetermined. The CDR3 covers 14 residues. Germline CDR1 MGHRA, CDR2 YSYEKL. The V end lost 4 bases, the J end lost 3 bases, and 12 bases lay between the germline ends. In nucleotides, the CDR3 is TGCGCCAGCAGCCCGTCAACCTACTACACTGAAGCTTTCTTT. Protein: CASSPSTYYTEAFF.

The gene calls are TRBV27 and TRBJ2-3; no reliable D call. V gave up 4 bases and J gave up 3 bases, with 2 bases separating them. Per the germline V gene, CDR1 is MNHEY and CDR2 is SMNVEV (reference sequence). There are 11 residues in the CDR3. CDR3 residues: CASSSTDTQYF. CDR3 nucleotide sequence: TGTGCCAGCAGTTCGACAGATACGCAGTATTTT.

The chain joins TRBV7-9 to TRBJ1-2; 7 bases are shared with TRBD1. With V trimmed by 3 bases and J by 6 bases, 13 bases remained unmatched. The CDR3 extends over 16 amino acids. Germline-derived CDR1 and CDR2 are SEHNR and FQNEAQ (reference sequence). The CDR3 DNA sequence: TGTGCCAGCAGCTTTAAACGGGGGACAGTCTACGATGGCTACACCTTC. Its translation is CASSFKRGTVYDGYTF.

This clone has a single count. CDR3 in DNA: TGTGCCACCAGCAGAGATCTAGGGGGCAGAGAAAACACCATATATTTT. This translates into CATSRDLGGRENTIYF. V gene TRBV15 combines with J gene TRBJ1-3; 7 nucleotides agree with TRBD1. The CDR3 covers 16 residues. CDR1 is LNHNV, CDR2 YYDKDF, per germline (reference sequence). J lost 6 bases, V lost 0 bases, and 8 bases had no gene match. Full variable domain (outside the CDR3, taken from reference TRBV15 and TRBJ1-3): DAMVIQNPRYQVTQFGKPVTLSCSQTLNHNVMYWYQQKSSQAPKLLFHYYDKDFNNEADTPDNFQSRRPNTSFCFLDIRSPGLGDTAMYLCATSRDLGGRENTIYFGEGSWLTVV.

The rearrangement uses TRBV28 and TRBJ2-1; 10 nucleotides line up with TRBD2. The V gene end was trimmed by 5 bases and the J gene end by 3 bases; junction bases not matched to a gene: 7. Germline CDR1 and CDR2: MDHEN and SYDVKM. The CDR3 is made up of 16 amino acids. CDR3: CASSPLASGGYNEQFF. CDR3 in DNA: TGTGCCAGCAGTCCCCTGGCTAGCGGGGGCTACAATGAGCAGTTCTTC.